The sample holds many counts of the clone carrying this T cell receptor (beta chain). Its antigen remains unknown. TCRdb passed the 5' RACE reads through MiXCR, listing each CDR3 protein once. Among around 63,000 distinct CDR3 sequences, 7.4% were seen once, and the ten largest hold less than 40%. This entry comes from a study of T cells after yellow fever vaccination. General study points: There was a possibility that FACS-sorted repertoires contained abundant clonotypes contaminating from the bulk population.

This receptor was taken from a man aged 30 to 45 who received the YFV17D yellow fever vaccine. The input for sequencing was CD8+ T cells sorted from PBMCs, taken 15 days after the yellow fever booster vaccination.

The chain's CDR3 is CASSAPLAGGPSTQYF. In DNA, the CDR3 is TGCGCCAGCAGCGCTCCGCTAGCGGGAGGGCCGTCGACCCAGTACTTC. The J gene is TRBJ2-5, the V gene TRBV5-1; 12 bases are a match to TRBD2. The V gene's germline CDR1 is SGHRS and CDR2 YFSETQ. The CDR3 runs 16 residues. After removal of 4 bases from V and 7 bases from J, the junction contained 11 bases not matched to a gene.